The following is a T cell receptor (beta chain) sequence with its context. Its specific antigen is unknown. No base qualities exist here, and no much larger clone lies one base off it. Genomic DNA was isolated from the sorted cells so that the TCRbeta CDR3 region could be sequenced. The immunoSEQ Assay was used to sequence the TCRbeta CDR3 regions. This immuneACCESS table, as held by TCRdb, lists in-frame sequences with V and J called but not all clones. Of the missing ones, under half trace to an unresolved V gene in checked studies; the others have no known cause. The sample table records roughly 68,000 clones; 80% to 90% of these occur just once. Roughly an eighth of the sample is taken by the ten largest. For CDR1 and CDR2, the germline V gene lists SGHVS and FNYEAQ. The V and J ends are trimmed by 5 bases and 0 bases, leaving 13 bases between them. The CDR3 goes from the cysteine to the phenylalanine over 16 residues. The read is trimmed to its CDR3 DNA, 48 bases read in frame from base 1.

The trial excluded patients who had a history of autoimmune disease or were on systemic immunosuppression. Peripheral blood for TCR sequencing was drawn from every dose cohort at baseline, at cycle 4 day 1 and at cycle 7 day 1. The samples were taken from a phase I, first-in-human, multicenter, open-label dose-escalation trial of ivuxolimab. Adults with locally advanced or metastatic melanoma, renal cell, hepatocellular, or head and neck squamous cell carcinoma were enrolled in the trial. Before TCR sequencing, CD4+ T cells and CD8+ T cells were sorted from peripheral blood as separate populations. These data belong to a study of OX40 agonist ivuxolimab in advanced cancers. In terms of the full investigation: The costimulatory receptor OX40 (CD134) was targeted by ivuxolimab, a fully human IgG2 agonistic monoclonal antibody. Intravenous ivuxolimab was administered to patients every 2 weeks at six dose levels: 0.01, 0.1, 0.3, 1.5, 3 and 10 mg/kg. Of the roughly 54 dose-escalation patients, hepatocellular carcinoma was present in around 20, melanoma in some 15, renal cell carcinoma in 9 and head and neck cancer in 9. The dose-escalation cohort was about 83% male with a mean age of about 60 years, ranging from roughly 20 to 80. Prior anti-PD-1, anti-PD-L1 or anti-CTLA-4 therapy was permitted, and checkpoint inhibitors had been received by more than 35% of dose-escalation patients. Partial responses occurred in three dose-escalation patients: two with cutaneous melanoma and one with hepatocellular carcinoma. Peripheral TCRbeta sequencing was intended to test whether TCR sequence diversity was altered and clonal T-cell expansion was caused by ivuxolimab. The paper describes the monotherapy dose-escalation part (N = 52 patients) of the phase I trial of ivuxolimab.

Results the study describes overall, beyond this receptor: The antigen specificity of the clonally expanded peripheral T cells was not determined. Low levels of normalized T-cell clonal expansion were also seen in some nonresponding patients. Partial responders in the 0.1-3.0 mg/kg groups had among the lowest normalized peripheral clonal expansion, especially among CD8+ T cells. After ivuxolimab, more expanded clones were found on average in CD8+ T cells than in CD4+ T cells. At doses from 0.1 to 3.0 mg/kg, clonal expansion was seen in both CD4+ and CD8+ blood T cells between baseline and week 6.

The TCR sequence derives from an adult with an advanced solid tumor such as melanoma, head and neck, liver or kidney cancer. The V gene is TRBV7-6 and the J gene is TRBJ2-2; the D segment cannot be called with confidence. The specimen was CD4+ or CD8+ T cells sorted from blood, collected in a trial of the OX40 agonist ivuxolimab. The DNA is TGTGCCAGCAGCCGTACGCTAGAGCCGAACACCGGGGAGCTGTTTTTT. This translates into CASSRTLEPNTGELFF. Beyond the CDR3, the reference TRBV7-6 and TRBJ2-2 genes provide the residues; the full variable domain reads: GAGVSQSPRYKVTKRGQDVALRCDPISGHVSLYWYRQALGQGPEFLTYFNYEAQQDKSGLPNDRFSAERPEGSISTLTIQRTEQRDSAMYRCASSRTLEPNTGELFFGEGSRLTVL.